This is a list of T cell receptor beta chains from one sample in a study of blood T cell repertoires in COVID-19. The assay was immunoSEQ multiplex PCR, and TCRdb's table has in-frame clones only and misses some. This table holds about 100,000 clones, 91% found once. The specimen was peripheral blood. The receptors shown here come from a man in his 60s with acute or convalescent COVID-19. The CDR3 runs from the conserved cysteine through the conserved F or W. D genes are given only for firm matches. Only some rows state a clone size, as once, few, many or a class for expanded clones.

j_call clone_size v_call d_call cdr3_nt cdr3_aa
TRBJ2-1 - TRBV2 TRBD2 TGTGCCAGCAGTGAGACTAGCGGGAGGGCCTACAATGAGCAGTTCTTC CASSETSGRAYNEQFF
TRBJ1-4 - TRBV2 TRBD1 TGTGCCAGCAGGGCCAGGACAGGGGCTAATGAAAAACTGTTTTTT CASRARTGANEKLFF
TRBJ2-1 - TRBV25-1 TRBD1 TGTGCCAGCAGTGAAGCGAGGGGGCCAGGGGGCAATGAGCAGTTCTTC CASSEARGPGGNEQFF
TRBJ2-1 - TRBV11-2 - TGTGCCAGCAGCTTAGGGACTACGATCTCCTACAATGAGCAGTTCTTC CASSLGTTISYNEQFF
TRBJ2-1 - TRBV19 TRBD2 TGTGCCAGTAGTAACCCGGCGGGAGCGCGGTACAATGAGCAGTTCTTC CASSNPAGARYNEQFF
TRBJ2-3 - TRBV20-1 TRBD2 TGCAGTGCTAGTTTGGCTAGCGGGGGCACAGATACGCAGTATTTT CSASLASGGTDTQYF
TRBJ2-2 - TRBV5-1 TRBD2 TGCGCCAGCAGCTTGTCTCTAGCGGGACACACCGGGGAGCTGTTTTTT CASSLSLAGHTGELFF
TRBJ2-1 - TRBV10-3 - TGTGCCATCAGTGAGTCGGGGGGGGGCCCCTACAATGAGCAGTTCTTC CAISESGGGPYNEQFF
TRBJ2-4 - TRBV3-1/TRBV3-2 - TGTGCCAGCAGCCTCGGGGGTGCAGGTGGCAAAAACATTCAGTACTTC CASSLGGAGGKNIQYF
TRBJ1-2 - TRBV5-1 - TGCGCCAGCAGTCGAGATGACTATGGCTACACCTTC CASSRDDYGYTF
TRBJ1-1 - TRBV27 - TGTGCCAGCAGTCCCGGGCGGGGAGGTAACACTGAAGCTTTCTTT CASSPGRGGNTEAFF
TRBJ1-2 few TRBV12-5 TRBD1 TGTGCTAGTGCCGGGGACAGGGGCTCCTTCGGCTACACCTTC CASAGDRGSFGYTF
TRBJ2-7 - TRBV12-3/TRBV12-4 - TGTGCCAGCGGCTACGGGGGCGAGCAGTACTTC CASGYGGEQYF
TRBJ1-5 - TRBV19 - TGTGCCAGTAGTATAGTTTCGCCGGGCAGGGATAGCAATCAGCCCCAGCATTTT CASSIVSPGRDSNQPQHF
TRBJ1-1 - TRBV7-8 - TGTGCCAGCAGCTTGAGGTTGATGAACACTGAAGCTTTCTTT CASSLRLMNTEAFF
TRBJ2-1 - TRBV29-1 TRBD2 TGCAGCGTGGCGACTAGCGGGAGATCAAGTGAGCAGTTCTTC CSVATSGRSSEQFF
TRBJ2-3 - TRBV3-1/TRBV3-2 - TGTGCCAGCAGCCACGGGGATACGCAGTATTTT CASSHGDTQYF
TRBJ1-1 - TRBV5-8 TRBD1 TGTGCCAGCAGCCCCTGGACAGGGGGCACTGAAGCTTTCTTT CASSPWTGGTEAFF
TRBJ1-3 - TRBV4-1 - TGCGCCAGCAGCCACGGAAGGGGCCTCTCTGGAAACACCATATATTTT CASSHGRGLSGNTIYF
TRBJ1-3 - TRBV2 TRBD1 TGTGCCAGCAGTTTGACAGGGCCTGGAAACACCATATATTTT CASSLTGPGNTIYF
TRBJ2-2 - TRBV6-5 TRBD1 TGTGCCAGCAGTTACTCGGGACAGGGGAACACCGGGGAGCTGTTTTTT CASSYSGQGNTGELFF
TRBJ2-2 - TRBV2 - TGTGCCAGCAGTGAACAGGGGGGATCAAGTGGAGGGGAGCTGTTTTTT CASSEQGGSSGGELFF
TRBJ1-6 - TRBV6-5 - TGTGCCAGCAGTCCCGGAGCTAATTCACCCCTCCACTTT CASSPGANSPLHF
TRBJ1-5 - TRBV3-1/TRBV3-2 - TGTGCCAGCAGCCACGGGGGAGGGACTAGCAATCAGCCCCAGCATTTT CASSHGGGTSNQPQHF
TRBJ2-7 - TRBV5-8 - TGTGCCAGCAGCCGTCGACAGTTGTACGAGCAGTACTTC CASSRRQLYEQYF
TRBJ2-3 once TRBV4-1 TRBD2 TGCGCCAGCAGCCAAGGTTGGGCGGGAGGAGTGGATACGCAGTATTTT CASSQGWAGGVDTQYF
TRBJ2-7 - TRBV19 TRBD2 TGTGCCAGTAACGGCGGGAGGGGGCCCTACGAGCAGTACTTC CASNGGRGPYEQYF
TRBJ1-5 - TRBV19 - TGTGCCAGTAGTACAGGACAAGGGGGAGTTAGCAATCAGCCCCAGCATTTT CASSTGQGGVSNQPQHF
TRBJ1-2 - TRBV5-6 TRBD1 TGTGCCAGCAGCTTGGGCCAGGGGGCGAACTATGGCTACACCTTC CASSLGQGANYGYTF
TRBJ1-4 - TRBV29-1 - TGCAGCGTTGAAGTAGGCGGCAGCCACATTTTT CSVEVGGSHIF
TRBJ2-1 - TRBV29-1 - TGCAGCGTTGCTACAGATTACAATGAGCAGTTCTTC CSVATDYNEQFF
TRBJ1-6 once TRBV28 - TGTGCCAGCAGTTTACGAGCAGCGAATTCACCCCTCCACTTT CASSLRAANSPLHF
TRBJ1-3 - TRBV2 - TGTGCCAGCAGTGAAGCGCTTGGGGCCCGCGACACCATATATTTT CASSEALGARDTIYF
TRBJ1-5 - TRBV16 TRBD1 TGTGCCAGCAGCCAAACCCATTCGAGGGGGCCTCTAGATCAGCCCCAGCATTTT CASSQTHSRGPLDQPQHF
TRBJ1-5 - TRBV7-3 TRBD1 TGTGCCAGCAGCCGGGACAGAAATCAGCCCCAGCATTTT CASSRDRNQPQHF
TRBJ1-2 few TRBV5-1 TRBD1 TGCGCCAGCAGCTTGGGCCTGGGACAGTTCGGCTATGGCTACACCTTC CASSLGLGQFGYGYTF
TRBJ2-3 once TRBV19 - TGTGCCAGTACCCCGGGGGCTAGCGGCCTCACAGATACGCAGTATTTT CASTPGASGLTDTQYF
TRBJ2-1 few TRBV11-3 - TGTGCCAGCAGCTTAGGATCTAACACAGGGACGGGTTCAAGAGAGCAGTTCTTC CASSLGSNTGTGSREQFF
TRBJ2-3 - TRBV7-7 - TGTGCCAGCAGCCCAGGGTTTGGCACAGATACGCAGTATTTT CASSPGFGTDTQYF
TRBJ2-1 - TRBV19 - TGTGCCAGTAGTGGACTGGAGTACAATGAGCAGTTCTTC CASSGLEYNEQFF